The clone carrying this T cell receptor beta chain was counted a few times. Its antigen is undetermined. The J segment lost 4 bases and the V segment lost 5 bases, leaving 2 bases of the junction unmatched. The germline gives CDR1 LNHNV, CDR2 YYDKDF (reference sequence). The CDR3 is 14 residues long. MiXCR, run by TCRdb on the reads, gives a single entry per CDR3 protein. The table shows fewer than 60,000 distinct CDR3 sequences, with less than 20% occurring only once. This sample is drawn from a study of T cell repertoires in cytomegalovirus infection. The clonotype comes from a human donor in good health (CMV status not recorded). Some clones in this sample may be carry-over from other donors' samples. The chain couples TRBV15 to TRBJ2-2; 9 nucleotides agree with TRBD1. This specimen was CD8+ T cells from cultured PBMCs, taken from culture after CMV antigen stimulation. Written as DNA, the CDR3 is TGTGCCACCAGCTCGGACAGGGGCACCGGGGAGCTGTTTTTT. It specifies CATSSDRGTGELFF.